Included here is one T cell receptor (beta chain) sequence, with context. Its antigen is as yet unknown. The record originates from a study of shared clonotypes between healthy human individuals. The method was immunoSEQ multiplex PCR; TCRdb's version includes in-frame clones alone and lacks a portion of them. Here the sample spans a few million clones, approximately 93% being singletons. Splitting of CD4+ cells produced CD45RA+ naive and CD45RA-negative memory subsets. Study-wide results and caveats: The sharing of roughly 5% of naive CD4 clonotypes was seen across a few donors. In contrast to clonotypes shared by all four donors, non-shared clonotypes had lower generation probabilities.

V trimming: 6 bases; J trimming: 5 bases; junction bases outside the gene matches: 11. The CDR3 extends over 14 amino acids. Germline V lookup: CDR1 SQVTM, CDR2 ANQGSEA. The sequence was collected from a man younger than 35 in good health. Some clones in this sample may be carry-over from other donors' samples. The chain links TRBV29-1 to TRBJ1-1, with TRBD1 matching 8 bases. The sequenced sample was naive CD4+ T cells from PBMCs. Specified subset: CD45RA+ positively selected. The CDR3 bases are TGCAGCGTCGCAAGGGACAGGAGCGGGACTGAAGCTTTCTTT. As protein: CSVARDRSGTEAFF. The variable domain in full, completed from reference TRBV29-1 and TRBJ1-1, reads SAVISQKPSRDICQRGTSLTIQCQVDSQVTMMFWYRQQPGQSLTLIATANQGSEATYESGFVIDKFPISRPNLTFSTLTVSNMSPEDSSIYLCSVARDRSGTEAFFGQGTRLTVV.